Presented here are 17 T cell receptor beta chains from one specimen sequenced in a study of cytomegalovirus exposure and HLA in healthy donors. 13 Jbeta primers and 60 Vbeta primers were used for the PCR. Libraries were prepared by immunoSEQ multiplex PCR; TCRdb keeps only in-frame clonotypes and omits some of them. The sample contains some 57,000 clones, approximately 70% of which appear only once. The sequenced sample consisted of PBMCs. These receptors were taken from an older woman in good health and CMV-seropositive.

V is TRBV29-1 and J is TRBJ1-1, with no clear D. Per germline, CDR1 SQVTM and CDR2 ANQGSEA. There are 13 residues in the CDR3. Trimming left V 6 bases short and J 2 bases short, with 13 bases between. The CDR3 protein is CSVREDQNTEAFF. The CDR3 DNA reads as TGCAGCGTGAGGGAGGATCAAAACACTGAAGCTTTCTTT.

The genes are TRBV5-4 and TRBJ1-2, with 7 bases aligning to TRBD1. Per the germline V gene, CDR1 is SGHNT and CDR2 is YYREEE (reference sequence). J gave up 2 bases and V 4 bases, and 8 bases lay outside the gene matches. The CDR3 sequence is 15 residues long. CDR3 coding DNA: TGTGCCAGCAGCCCCCGGGAACAGGGGAACTATGGCTACACCTTC. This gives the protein CASSPREQGNYGYTF.

CDR3: CASTPGDRSEQYF. The CDR3, as DNA: TGTGCCAGCACCCCCGGAGACCGGAGCGAGCAGTACTTC. This sequence joins TRBV5-4 and TRBJ2-7; D gene unclear. CDR1 is SGHNT and CDR2 is YYREEE in the germline V gene (reference sequence). CDR3 length: 13 amino acids. Between the trimmed V and J ends, which lost 6 bases and 6 bases, there was a span of 16 bases.

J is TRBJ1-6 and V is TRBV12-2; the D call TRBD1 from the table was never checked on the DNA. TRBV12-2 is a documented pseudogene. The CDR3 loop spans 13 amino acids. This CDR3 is CARRDRHNSPLHF. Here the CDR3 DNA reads TGTGCAAGGCGGGACAGACATAATTCACCCCTCCACTTT.

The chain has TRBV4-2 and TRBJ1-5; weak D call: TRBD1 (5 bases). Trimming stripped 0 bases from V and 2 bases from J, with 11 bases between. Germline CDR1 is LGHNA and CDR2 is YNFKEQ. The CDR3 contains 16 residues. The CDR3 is CASSQESGGGNQPQHF. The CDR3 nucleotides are TGTGCCAGCAGCCAAGAGAGTGGGGGGGGCAATCAGCCCCAGCATTTT.

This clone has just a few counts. The CDR3 region is CASSPPAVDNQPQHF. The CDR3, as DNA: TGCGCCAGCAGCCCCCCTGCGGTAGACAATCAGCCCCAGCATTTT. The rearrangement links TRBV4-1 to TRBJ1-5; no clear D gene. Germline V gene lookup returns CDR1 MGHRA and CDR2 YSYEKL. This CDR3 has 15 amino acids. Between the trimmed V and J ends, which lost 4 bases and 3 bases, there was a span of 13 bases.

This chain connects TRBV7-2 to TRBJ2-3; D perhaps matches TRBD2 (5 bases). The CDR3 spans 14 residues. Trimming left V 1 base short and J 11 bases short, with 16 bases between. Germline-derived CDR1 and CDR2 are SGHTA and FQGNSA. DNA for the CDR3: TGTGCCAGCAGCTTAGTTGGGGAGTTGTCCGGGCAGTATTTT. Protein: CASSLVGELSGQYF.

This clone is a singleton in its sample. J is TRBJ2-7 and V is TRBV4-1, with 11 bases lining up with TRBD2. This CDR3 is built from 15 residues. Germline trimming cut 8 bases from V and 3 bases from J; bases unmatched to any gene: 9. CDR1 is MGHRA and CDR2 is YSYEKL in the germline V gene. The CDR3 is CASCDPTSGVYEQYF. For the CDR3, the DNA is TGCGCCAGCTGCGACCCGACTAGCGGGGTCTACGAGCAGTACTTC.

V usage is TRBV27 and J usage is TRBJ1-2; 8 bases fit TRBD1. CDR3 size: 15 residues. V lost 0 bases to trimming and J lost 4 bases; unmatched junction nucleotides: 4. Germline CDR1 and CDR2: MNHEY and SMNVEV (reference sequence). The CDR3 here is CASSLSQDRAYGYTF. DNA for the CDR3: TGTGCCAGCAGTTTATCGCAGGACAGGGCCTATGGCTACACCTTC.

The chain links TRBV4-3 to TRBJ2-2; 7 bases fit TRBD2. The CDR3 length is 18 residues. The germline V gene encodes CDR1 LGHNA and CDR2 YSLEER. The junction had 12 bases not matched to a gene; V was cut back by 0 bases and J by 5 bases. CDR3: CASSQDVSGTGGTGELFF. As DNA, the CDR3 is TGCGCCAGCAGCCAAGATGTTTCGGGGACGGGGGGTACCGGGGAGCTGTTTTTT.

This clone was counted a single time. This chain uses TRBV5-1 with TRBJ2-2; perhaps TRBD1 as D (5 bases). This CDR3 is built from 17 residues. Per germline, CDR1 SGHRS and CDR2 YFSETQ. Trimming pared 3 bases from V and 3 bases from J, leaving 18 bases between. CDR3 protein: CASSWVAGNYDTGELFF. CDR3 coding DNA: TGCGCCAGCAGCTGGGTGGCAGGGAATTATGACACCGGGGAGCTGTTTTTT.

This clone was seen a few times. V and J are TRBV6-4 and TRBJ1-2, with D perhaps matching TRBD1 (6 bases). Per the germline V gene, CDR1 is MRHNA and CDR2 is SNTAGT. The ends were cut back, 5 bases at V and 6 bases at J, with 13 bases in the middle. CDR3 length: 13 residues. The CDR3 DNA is TGTGCCAGCAGTATTACAGGGTTTGATGGCTACACCTTC. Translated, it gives CASSITGFDGYTF.

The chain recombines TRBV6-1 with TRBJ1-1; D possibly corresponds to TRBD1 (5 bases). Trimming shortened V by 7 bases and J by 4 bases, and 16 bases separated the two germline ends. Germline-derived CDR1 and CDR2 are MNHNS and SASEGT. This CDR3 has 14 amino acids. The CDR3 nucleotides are TGTGCCAGCACCCTGACGGGGGTCGGCACTGAAGCTTTCTTT. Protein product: CASTLTGVGTEAFF.

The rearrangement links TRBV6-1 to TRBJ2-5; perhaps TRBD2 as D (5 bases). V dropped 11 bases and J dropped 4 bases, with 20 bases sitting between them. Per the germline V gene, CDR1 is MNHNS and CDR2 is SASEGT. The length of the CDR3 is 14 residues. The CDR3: CALTFELAIETQYF. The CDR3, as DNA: TGTGCCCTCACCTTTGAGCTAGCCATAGAGACCCAGTACTTC.

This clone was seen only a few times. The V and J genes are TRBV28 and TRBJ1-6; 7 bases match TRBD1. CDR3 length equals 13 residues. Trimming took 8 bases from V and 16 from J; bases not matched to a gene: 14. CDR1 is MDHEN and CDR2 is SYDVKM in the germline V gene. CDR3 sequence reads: CASLSPDRTSLHF. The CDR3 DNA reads TGTGCCAGCCTGAGTCCGGACAGGACGTCTCTCCACTTT.

The CDR3 DNA reads as TGTGCCAGCAGTTCTTACTTGGACAGGTCGCAAAAAGCTTTCTTT. This encodes CASSSYLDRSQKAFF. This chain connects TRBV27 to TRBJ1-1; 7 bases match TRBD1. CDR3 size: 15 residues. Trimming cost V 4 bases and J 9 bases; bases outside gene matches: 14. Germline V lookup: CDR1 MNHEY, CDR2 SMNVEV (reference sequence).

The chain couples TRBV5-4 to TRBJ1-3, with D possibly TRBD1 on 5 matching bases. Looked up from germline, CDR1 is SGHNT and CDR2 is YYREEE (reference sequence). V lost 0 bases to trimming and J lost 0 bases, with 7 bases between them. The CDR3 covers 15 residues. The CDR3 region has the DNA TGTGCCAGCAGCTTGGCAGGGTTCTCTGGAAACACCATATATTTT. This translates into CASSLAGFSGNTIYF.